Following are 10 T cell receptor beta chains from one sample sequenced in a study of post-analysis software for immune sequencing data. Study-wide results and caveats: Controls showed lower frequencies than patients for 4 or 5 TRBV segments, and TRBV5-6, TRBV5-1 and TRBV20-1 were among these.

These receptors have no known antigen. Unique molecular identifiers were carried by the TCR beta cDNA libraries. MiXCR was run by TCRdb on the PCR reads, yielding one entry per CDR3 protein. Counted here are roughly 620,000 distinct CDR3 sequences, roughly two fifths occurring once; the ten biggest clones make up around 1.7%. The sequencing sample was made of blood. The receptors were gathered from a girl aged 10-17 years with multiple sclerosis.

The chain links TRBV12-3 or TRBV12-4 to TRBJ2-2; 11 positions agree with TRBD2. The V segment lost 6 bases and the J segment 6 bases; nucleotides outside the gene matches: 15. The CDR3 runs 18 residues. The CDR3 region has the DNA TGTGCCAGCAGCCCTCACACAGGACTAGCGGGTTCTTCCGGGGAGCTGTTTTTT. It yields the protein CASSPHTGLAGSSGELFF.

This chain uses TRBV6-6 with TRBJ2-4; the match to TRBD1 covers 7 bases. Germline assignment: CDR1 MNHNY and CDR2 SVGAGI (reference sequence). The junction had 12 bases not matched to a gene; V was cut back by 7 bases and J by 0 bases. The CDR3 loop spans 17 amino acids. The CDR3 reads CASNSPGQALAKNIQYF. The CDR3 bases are TGTGCCAGCAATTCCCCCGGACAGGCGCTAGCCAAAAACATTCAGTACTTC.

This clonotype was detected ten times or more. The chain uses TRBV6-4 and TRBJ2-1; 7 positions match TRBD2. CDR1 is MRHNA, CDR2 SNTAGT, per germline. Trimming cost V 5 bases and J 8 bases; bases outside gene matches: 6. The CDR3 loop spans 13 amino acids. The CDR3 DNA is TGTGCCAGCAGTAGCGGGGCGTTGGATGAGCAGTTCTTC. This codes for CASSSGALDEQFF.

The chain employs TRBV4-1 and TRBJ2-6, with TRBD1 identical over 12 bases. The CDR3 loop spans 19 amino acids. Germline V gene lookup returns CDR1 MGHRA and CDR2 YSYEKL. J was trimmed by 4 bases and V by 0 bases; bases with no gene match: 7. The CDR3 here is CASSQDGDRGPSGANVLTF. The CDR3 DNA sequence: TGCGCCAGCAGCCAAGATGGGGACAGGGGGCCGTCGGGGGCCAACGTCCTGACTTTC.

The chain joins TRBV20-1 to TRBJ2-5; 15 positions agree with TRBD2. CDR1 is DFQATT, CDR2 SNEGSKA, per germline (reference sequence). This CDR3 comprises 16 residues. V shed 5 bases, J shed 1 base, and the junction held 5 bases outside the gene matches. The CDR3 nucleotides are TGCAGTGCTCGCGGGACTAGCGGGGGGCCCCAAGAGACCCAGTACTTC. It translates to CSARGTSGGPQETQYF.

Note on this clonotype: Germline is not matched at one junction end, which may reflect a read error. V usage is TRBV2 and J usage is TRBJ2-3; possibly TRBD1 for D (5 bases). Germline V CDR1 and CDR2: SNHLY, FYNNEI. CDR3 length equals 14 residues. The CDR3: CVSTPDSGTDTQYF. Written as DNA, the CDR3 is TGTGTCAGCACCCCAGACAGCGGCACAGATACGCAGTATTTT.

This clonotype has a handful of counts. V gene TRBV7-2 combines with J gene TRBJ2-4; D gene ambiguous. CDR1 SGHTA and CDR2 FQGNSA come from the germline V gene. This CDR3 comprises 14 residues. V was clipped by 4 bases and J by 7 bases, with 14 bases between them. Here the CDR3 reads CASSSARPQNIQYF. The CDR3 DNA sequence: TGTGCCAGCAGCTCCGCCCGACCGCAGAACATTCAGTACTTC.

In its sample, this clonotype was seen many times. The CDR3 sequence: CASSLEGTSVSNEQFF. The CDR3 region has the DNA TGTGCCAGCAGCTTAGAAGGGACTAGCGTCTCCAATGAGCAGTTCTTC. The chain is built from TRBV7-2 and TRBJ2-1; 10 positions agree with TRBD2. V gave up 1 base and J gave up 6 bases; unmatched junction bases: 6. Germline CDR1 reads SGHTA; CDR2 reads FQGNSA. CDR3 length equals 16 residues.

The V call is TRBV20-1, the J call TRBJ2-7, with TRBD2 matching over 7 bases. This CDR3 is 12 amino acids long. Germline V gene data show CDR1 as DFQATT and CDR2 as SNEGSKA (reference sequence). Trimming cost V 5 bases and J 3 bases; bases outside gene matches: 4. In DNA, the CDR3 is TGCAGTGCTGGGGAGGGACGCTACGAGCAGTACTTC. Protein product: CSAGEGRYEQYF.

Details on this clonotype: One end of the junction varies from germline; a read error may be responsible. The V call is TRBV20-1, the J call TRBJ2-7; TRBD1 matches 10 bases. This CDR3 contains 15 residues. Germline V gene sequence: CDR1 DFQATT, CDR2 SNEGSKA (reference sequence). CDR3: CNARSSRTGGYEQYF. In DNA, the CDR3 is TGCAATGCTCGATCAAGTCGGACAGGGGGCTACGAGCAGTACTTC.